Shown below are 13 T cell receptor beta chains from a single sample sequenced in a study of OX40 agonist ivuxolimab in advanced cancers. Produced via immunoSEQ multiplex PCR; TCRdb's table is partial and in-frame only. The sample includes approximately 88,000 clones, approximately 90% of them seen just once. Sequences were derived from CD4+ or CD8+ T cells sorted from blood, sampled in a trial of the OX40 agonist ivuxolimab. These receptors were taken from an adult with an advanced solid tumor such as melanoma, head and neck, liver or kidney cancer.

This clone was seen only a few times. V and J are TRBV6-6 and TRBJ2-2, with TRBD2 matching 10 bases. V lost 7 bases and J lost 3; bases outside the gene matches: 2. CDR1 and CDR2 (germline): MNHNY, SVGAGI (reference sequence). The CDR3 contains 14 residues. In nucleotides, the CDR3 is TGTGCCAGCAAAAGCGGGGGGGACACCGGGGAGCTGTTTTTT. It codes for CASKSGGDTGELFF.

CDR3 residues: CASSLPNGAGPQETQYF. The DNA of the CDR3 is TGTGCCAGCAGCTTACCCAACGGGGCAGGCCCCCAAGAGACCCAGTACTTC. J is TRBJ2-5 and V is TRBV7-7; D tentatively fits TRBD1 or TRBD2 (5 bases each). Trimming cost V 2 bases and J 1 base, with 17 bases left between them. The CDR3 totals 17 residues. CDR1 and CDR2 (germline): SSHAT, FNYEAQ (reference sequence). The whole variable domain, filled in from reference TRBV7-7 and TRBJ2-5, reads GAGVSQSPRYKVTKRGQDVTLRCDPISSHATLYWYQQALGQGPEFLTYFNYEAQPDKSGLPSDRFSAERPEGSISTLTIQRTEQRDSAMYRCASSLPNGAGPQETQYFGPGTRLLVL.

The V call is TRBV5-5, the J call TRBJ2-7, with 8 bases aligning to TRBD1. This CDR3 region has 13 residues. Germline values: CDR1 SGHKS, CDR2 YYEKEE (reference sequence). The V and J ends lost 4 bases and 2 bases, in that order; junction bases with no gene match: 2. The CDR3 bases are TGTGCCAGCAGCCGGACAGGGCCCTACGAGCAGTACTTC. Translation gives CASSRTGPYEQYF. The whole variable domain, filled in from reference TRBV5-5 and TRBJ2-7, reads DAGVTQSPTHLIKTRGQQVTLRCSPISGHKSVSWYQQVLGQGPQFIFQYYEKEERGRGNFPDRFSARQFPNYSSELNVNALLLGDSALYLCASSRTGPYEQYFGPGTRLTVT.

The gene calls are TRBV28 and TRBJ2-5; 7 bases match TRBD2. With V trimmed by 7 bases and J by 2 bases, 10 bases remained unmatched. CDR1 is MDHEN and CDR2 is SYDVKM in the germline V gene. CDR3 length: 15 residues. CDR3 amino acids: CASTRGASGQETQYF. CDR3 DNA: TGTGCCAGCACAAGAGGGGCTAGCGGACAAGAGACCCAGTACTTC.

This chain connects TRBV5-6 to TRBJ1-4; no clear D. Germline CDR1 reads SGHDT; CDR2 reads YYEEEE. The CDR3 length is 14 residues. Trimming took off 2 bases at V and 5 bases at J, with 10 bases between the two ends. The CDR3 region has the DNA TGTGCCAGCAGCTTTAGTTCCTTGAATGAAAAACTGTTTTTT. Protein sequence: CASSFSSLNEKLFF.

The V call is TRBV6-4, the J call TRBJ1-2; TRBD1 agrees at 7 bases. V shed 0 bases and J 2 bases; nucleotides not matched to a gene: 3. Germline values: CDR1 MRHNA, CDR2 SNTAGT. The CDR3 is made up of 15 amino acids. The CDR3 DNA reads as TGTGCCAGCAGTGACTCGGGGACAGCAAACTATGGCTACACCTTC. This gives the protein CASSDSGTANYGYTF.

The genes are TRBV7-6 and TRBJ2-1; D gene uncertain. The CDR3 has 15 amino acids. Germline V gives CDR1 SGHVS, CDR2 FNYEAQ. V was clipped by 5 bases and J by 3 bases, with 14 bases between them. In DNA, the CDR3 is TGTGCCAGCAGCCTTACCCCCTCCGGCTACAATGAGCAGTTCTTC. Translating it yields CASSLTPSGYNEQFF.

J is TRBJ2-2 and V is TRBV5-1; TRBD1 aligns across 10 bases. The V gene end was trimmed by 6 bases and the J gene end by 4 bases; junction bases not matched to a gene: 6. CDR3 size: 15 residues. Germline V lookup: CDR1 SGHRS, CDR2 YFSETQ. CDR3: CASIGGQGGTGELFF. The CDR3 coding sequence is TGCGCCAGCATCGGAGGACAGGGGGGCACCGGGGAGCTGTTTTTT.

The V and J genes are TRBV7-2 and TRBJ2-7, with TRBD1 identical over 8 bases. Trimming removed 1 base from V and 4 bases from J; junction bases left unmatched: 3. The CDR3 consists of 14 residues. From germline, CDR1 is SGHTA and CDR2 FQGNSA. Written as DNA, the CDR3 is TGTGCCAGCAGCTTAGGACAGGGGATTTACGAGCAGTACTTC. It specifies CASSLGQGIYEQYF.

The table lists this clone with a count of one. The genes are TRBV29-1 and TRBJ2-3, with 11 bases aligning to TRBD2. This CDR3 has 16 residues. Germline lookup yields CDR1 SQVTM and CDR2 ANQGSEA. V was pared by 0 bases and J by 5 bases, with 7 bases of the junction left unmatched. The CDR3 nucleotides are TGCAGCGTTGAAGATTTGAGGACTAGCGGGCGAGATACGCAGTATTTT. It encodes CSVEDLRTSGRDTQYF.

V and J are TRBV20-1 and TRBJ1-2; no reliable D call. CDR1 DFQATT and CDR2 SNEGSKA come from the germline V gene (reference sequence). The CDR3 is 11 amino acids. V gave up 6 bases and J gave up 10 bases, with 15 bases separating them. Here the CDR3 DNA reads TGCAGTGCCCAACCCTCCGGGATCTACACCTTC. Protein product: CSAQPSGIYTF.

The chain couples TRBV4-2 to TRBJ1-4; no definite D call. The CDR3 consists of 12 residues. CDR1 is LGHNA and CDR2 is YNFKEQ in the germline V gene. V lost 5 bases, J lost 8 bases, and 9 bases lay in between. CDR3 protein: CASSDQEEKLFF. The CDR3 DNA reads TGTGCCAGCAGCGATCAGGAGGAAAAACTGTTTTTT.

This rearrangement joins TRBV30 to TRBJ2-7, with D possibly TRBD1 on 6 matching bases. This CDR3 has 12 amino acids. V lost 2 bases and J lost 5, with 10 bases in between. Germline CDR1 and CDR2: GTSNPN and SVGIG (reference sequence). The DNA for the CDR3 is TGTGCCTGGAGTACAGGGACCCACGAGCAGTACTTC. Translation gives CAWSTGTHEQYF.